This T cell receptor (beta chain) was retrieved from a study of shared clonotypes between healthy human individuals. There were only Caucasian adults among the donors, and all lived in Nashville, Tennessee. Here immunoSEQ multiplex PCR was the method, and the copy in TCRdb shows in-frame clones only, minus some. The repertoire has 2 million to 2.5 million clones, around 93% of them found once; the top ten carry around 0.35%. In the case of this clone: Other DNA sequences in this specimen translate into the identical CDR3.

Germline V gene data show CDR1 as KGHSH and CDR2 as LQKENI. The CDR3 sequence is 13 residues long. The ends were cut back, 3 bases at V and 8 bases at J, with 10 bases in the middle. The receptor's source is a man aged 18 to 30 in good health. Some clones in this sample may be carry-over from other donors' samples. Input material: naive CD4+ T cells from PBMCs. Subset indicated: CD45RA+ positively selected. The chain is built from TRBV18 and TRBJ1-4; the D is unclear. The CDR3, as DNA: TGTGCCAGCTCACCGGACCGCGGGGAAAAACTGTTTTTT. It codes for CASSPDRGEKLFF.